The sequence of this T cell receptor beta chain was determined in a study of T-cell memory formation after mild COVID-19 (dated by TCRdb to 2020 to 2023). For context, the study as a whole: TCR sequence clusters from the two donors were largely donor specific. T-cell clones expanding and contracting after mild COVID-19 in two donors were tracked by longitudinal TCRalpha and TCRbeta repertoire sequencing. The cohort was made up of two young adult volunteers, one female and one male, who were previously healthy.

Ficoll-Paque density gradient centrifugation was used to isolate PBMCs. Points on this clonotype: This receptor's antigen is unknown. Qualities for individual bases were not recorded, and no much larger clone is one base off.

Sequencing was carried out with an Illumina NovaSeq 6000. TCRalpha and TCRbeta cDNA libraries were built by 5'RACE with constant-segment primers, adding sample barcodes and unique molecular identifiers. RNA was extracted from every sample with Trizol reagent. Libraries were amplified in two PCR steps, with a second sample barcode and Illumina TruSeq adapters added in the second step. Sequencing of the libraries was done on an Illumina NovaSeq, producing 2 x 150 bp paired-end reads. The authors processed their data as follows. Demultiplexing of reads and collapsing into UMI-guided consensus sequences were performed with migec v1.2.7. With mixcr v2.1.11, UMI consensuses were aligned to TRA and TRB V and J templates and assembled into clonotypes. Clonotypes were classified as expanded or contracted when called significant by both edgeR and NoisET, with noise models trained on biological replicates. For edgeR calls, the thresholds were a false discovery rate-adjusted p below 0.01 and a log2 fold-change of 1. As an exploratory analysis of dynamics, PCA with hierarchical clustering was applied to max-normalized trajectories of the 1000 most abundant clonotypes. Separately sequenced CD4+ and CD8+ repertoires were used to assign a CD4 or CD8 phenotype to each responding clone. TCRdb's own reprocessing of the public reads used fastp at Q25 and MiXCR and kept productive beta chains. Rows with one shared CDR3 protein collapse into an entry with the most common genes and DNA. TCRdb, not the authors, supplied the V and J calls. This sample is represented by around 300,000 distinct CDR3 sequences; under 8.5% of them were singletons. The ten largest account for 20% to 25% of the sample.

Overall results and qualifications from the work: Only a couple of mild cases were covered by the study, and larger cohorts that include severe cases with pre-infection samples were considered necessary. Contracting CD4+ clones turned up mainly in the CM and EM memory subsets, whereas EMRA was where CD8+ clones were enriched. The detection of some responding clones in pre-infection memory suggests that pre-existing cross-reactive memory T cells joined the SARS-CoV-2 response. SARS-CoV-2 specificity of the second-wave clones peaking on day 37 was not confirmed. Clones that contracted from day 15 to 85 showed balanced CD4/CD8 phenotypes, whereas a second wave of clones that expanded from day 15 to 37 leaned towards CD4+.

Trimming removed 1 base from V and 3 bases from J, leaving 13 bases between the germline ends. The germline V gene (reference sequence) yields DFQATT for CDR1 and SNEGSKA for CDR2. Including cysteine and phenylalanine, the CDR3 has 15 amino acids. Only the CDR3 portion is preserved as DNA: 45 bases, with reading frame beginning at the first base. Here the chain combines TRBV20-1 and TRBJ2-1; the D gene is possibly TRBD2, with 6 bases matching. Input material: PBMCs or a T cell subset sorted from them (not recorded which). The TCR originated in a man in his late teens or twenties who had mild COVID-19 (a few samples of this study predate the infection). The sample titles of this study are shuffled in the database, so cell type and time point are left out; the donor was told from shared clones. The bases read TGCAGTGCTAGAGCTGAAGGGACTTTCTACAATGAGCAGTTCTTC. Translated, this gives CSARAEGTFYNEQFF.